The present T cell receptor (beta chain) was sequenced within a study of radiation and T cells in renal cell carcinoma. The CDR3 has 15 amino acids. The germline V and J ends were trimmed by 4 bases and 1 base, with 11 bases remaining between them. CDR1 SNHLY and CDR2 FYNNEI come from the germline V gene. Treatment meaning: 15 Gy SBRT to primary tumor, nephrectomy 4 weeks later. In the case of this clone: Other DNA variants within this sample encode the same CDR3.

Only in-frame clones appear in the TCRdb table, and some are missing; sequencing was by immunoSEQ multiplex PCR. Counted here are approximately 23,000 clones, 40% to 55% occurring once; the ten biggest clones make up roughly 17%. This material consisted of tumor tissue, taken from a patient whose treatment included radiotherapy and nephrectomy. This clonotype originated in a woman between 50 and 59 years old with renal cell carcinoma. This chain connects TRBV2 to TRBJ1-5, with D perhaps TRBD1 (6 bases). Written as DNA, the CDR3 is TGTGCCAGCAGTGTCAACAGGGTGAGCAATCAGCCCCAGCATTTT. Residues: CASSVNRVSNQPQHF.